These T cell receptor beta chains were read from a single sample in a study of CD8 T cells in ankylosing spondylitis. One entry per CDR3 protein results from TCRdb running MiXCR on the 5' RACE reads. The data contain about 540,000 distinct CDR3 sequences, roughly 13% of them singletons. The sequencing input was blood, either unsorted or a sorted T cell fraction (not recorded which). These TCRs come from a male donor with ankylosing spondylitis. Each CDR3 is given without its conserved first and last residue. A D gene is named only where the DNA matches it firmly.

CDR3 | J | D | V | length
ASRDREVPYEQY | TRBJ2-7 | NA | TRBV6-1 | 12
ATSDHSGRGPDTQY | TRBJ2-3 | TRBD2 | TRBV24-1 | 14
ASTTTAPGGPNTEAF | TRBJ1-1 | NA | TRBV5-1 | 15
ASSKGTGEPEAF | TRBJ1-1 | NA | TRBV21-1 | 12
ATSDLYGGREQF | TRBJ2-1 | NA | TRBV24-1 | 12
ASSRTSTYEQY | TRBJ2-7 | NA | TRBV11-2 | 11
ASSPDRYNEQF | TRBJ2-1 | TRBD1 | TRBV2 | 11
ASSLTSGRQTQY | TRBJ2-5 | TRBD2 | TRBV11-2 | 12
ASSLGSRTLDTEAF | TRBJ1-1 | NA | TRBV7-9 | 14
SAPDWGSNQPQH | TRBJ1-5 | NA | TRBV20-1 | 12
ASSWAGPTGTSNEQF | TRBJ2-1 | NA | TRBV7-9 | 15
ASSVNRVPTGELF | TRBJ2-2 | NA | TRBV9 | 13
SASDSGSSTGELF | TRBJ2-2 | TRBD2 | TRBV20-1 | 13
ASRTSGSYNEQF | TRBJ2-1 | TRBD2 | TRBV27 | 12
ASSLDRGYQPQH | TRBJ1-5 | NA | TRBV28 | 12
ASSPLVPYNEQF | TRBJ2-1 | NA | TRBV11-2 | 12
ASSPYAGFGTDTQY | TRBJ2-3 | NA | TRBV27 | 14
SAHRAGVNYNEQF | TRBJ2-1 | TRBD2 | TRBV20-1 | 13
ASSYTVVEQF | TRBJ2-1 | NA | TRBV6-2/TRBV6-3 | 10
ASSVNSRELF | TRBJ2-2 | NA | TRBV7-2 | 10
SAVPLDTQY | TRBJ2-3 | NA | TRBV20-1 | 9
ASSFQGTKNIQY | TRBJ2-4 | NA | TRBV7-8 | 12
ASSQDRTGGGTDTQY | TRBJ2-3 | TRBD1 | TRBV4-2 | 15
ASSLSLRYRF | TRBJ2-1 | NA | TRBV12-3/TRBV12-4 | 10
AIYGRNTEAF | TRBJ1-1 | NA | TRBV12-3/TRBV12-4 | 10
ASTPWRTSATDTQY | TRBJ2-3 | TRBD2 | TRBV11-2 | 14
SARDYRMTDTQY | TRBJ2-3 | TRBD2 | TRBV20-1 | 12
ASSLGLERVGYGYT | TRBJ1-2 | NA | TRBV5-1 | 14
ASSSGRRNTEAF | TRBJ1-1 | NA | TRBV27 | 12
AITQNTGELF | TRBJ2-2 | NA | TRBV10-3 | 10
ASSLVTGAVGNTIY | TRBJ1-3 | TRBD1 | TRBV12-3/TRBV12-4 | 14
ASTPGQGFLLYGYT | TRBJ1-2 | TRBD1 | TRBV6-1 | 14
SAPTGTGELF | TRBJ2-2 | NA | TRBV29-1 | 10
SAAPSGPTYEQY | TRBJ2-7 | NA | TRBV20-1 | 12
SARGDQTYEQY | TRBJ2-7 | NA | TRBV20-1 | 11
ASSSQPGLPTSVSTDTQY | TRBJ2-3 | TRBD2 | TRBV12-3/TRBV12-4 | 18
ASSVSRTGWEEAF | TRBJ1-1 | NA | TRBV5-1 | 13
ASRQGAPLNEQF | TRBJ2-1 | TRBD1 | TRBV27 | 12
ASSQDFVQGRGYT | TRBJ1-2 | NA | TRBV4-1 | 13
ASSESRDRKNIQY | TRBJ2-4 | TRBD1 | TRBV6-1 | 13
ASSLDGVGARGTEAF | TRBJ1-1 | NA | TRBV5-4 | 15
ASRYANTGELF | TRBJ2-2 | NA | TRBV9 | 11
ASSLFRRSFDGYT | TRBJ1-2 | NA | TRBV5-1 | 13